These 25 T cell receptor beta chains were sequenced from one sample in a study of blood T cell repertoires in COVID-19. Only in-frame clones appear in the TCRdb table, and some are missing; sequencing was by immunoSEQ multiplex PCR. The data show about 110,000 clones, 85% to 90% seen once. Sequencing used peripheral blood. These receptors were obtained from a woman aged 45-65 years with acute or convalescent COVID-19.

The V gene is TRBV28, the J gene TRBJ2-5; D not certain. The CDR3 loop spans 14 amino acids. The germline V gene has CDR1 MDHEN and CDR2 SYDVKM. The V and J ends lost 3 bases and 1 base respectively, with 9 bases between them. The CDR3 DNA follows: TGTGCCAGCAGTTTGCCAGTTCCCCAAGAGACCCAGTACTTC. Translating gives CASSLPVPQETQYF.

The CDR3: CASSLRGDSSYEQYF. The CDR3 nucleotides are TGCGCCAGCAGCCTTCGCGGAGACAGCTCCTACGAGCAGTACTTC. The rearrangement uses TRBV5-1 and TRBJ2-7, with D possibly TRBD1 on 5 matching bases. CDR3 length: 15 residues. The germline V gene encodes CDR1 SGHRS and CDR2 YFSETQ. Trimming left V 4 bases short and J 0 bases short, with 14 bases between.

The V and J genes are TRBV12-3 or TRBV12-4 and TRBJ1-2; D gene ambiguous. V lost 3 bases and J lost 8, with 10 bases in between. The CDR3 contains 12 residues. CDR3 region: CASSLSGRGYTF. In nucleotides, the CDR3 is TGTGCCAGCAGTTTGTCCGGGAGAGGCTACACCTTC.

The chain is built from TRBV11-1 and TRBJ2-7; D is perhaps TRBD1 (6 bases). Germline loops: CDR1 SGHAT, CDR2 FQDESV (reference sequence). Trimming removed 6 bases from V and 5 bases from J, with 17 bases in between. This CDR3 contains 14 residues. DNA for the CDR3: TGTGCCAGCAGACAGGGCGGCAGTTCCCACGAGCAGTACTTC. As protein: CASRQGGSSHEQYF.

The rearrangement uses TRBV6-1 and TRBJ1-2, with D tentatively TRBD1 (6 bases). Between the trimmed V and J ends, which lost 1 base and 8 bases, there was a span of 11 bases. The CDR3 runs 13 residues. The germline gives CDR1 MNHNS, CDR2 SASEGT. The CDR3 DNA sequence: TGTGCCAGCAGTGAAGTTTCGGGGGGCGGCTACACCTTC. It encodes CASSEVSGGGYTF.

In the case of this clone: Other DNA sequences of this sample code for an identical CDR3. V is TRBV5-1 and J is TRBJ1-1; no clear D gene. CDR3 size: 14 residues. Germline CDR1 and CDR2: SGHRS and YFSETQ. Trimming cost V 2 bases and J 1 base, with 9 bases left between them. The CDR3 protein is CASSFSAGNTEAFF. DNA for the CDR3: TGCGCCAGCAGCTTCTCGGCAGGGAACACTGAAGCTTTCTTT. The variable domain in full, with the rest retrieved from reference TRBV5-1 and TRBJ1-1, is KAGVTQTPRYLIKTRGQQVTLSCSPISGHRSVSWYQQTPGQGLQFLFEYFSETQRNKGNFPGRFSGRQFSNSRSEMNVSTLELGDSALYLCASSFSAGNTEAFFGQGTRLTVV.

The DNA for the CDR3 is TGTGCCAGCACCCCCAGGGGGCTTAGTAATCAGCCCCAGCATTTT. Translating it yields CASTPRGLSNQPQHF. The chain recombines TRBV6-2 or TRBV6-3 with TRBJ1-5, with 8 bases aligning to TRBD1. With V trimmed by 7 bases and J by 4 bases, 9 bases remained unmatched. Germline V gives CDR1 MNHEY, CDR2 SVGEGT. This CDR3 has 15 residues.

CDR3 in DNA: TGCGCCAGCAGCTTGGTGACAGGGAAAGCAGATACGCAGTATTTT. This sequence encodes CASSLVTGKADTQYF. The chain joins TRBV5-1 to TRBJ2-3, with 7 bases lining up with TRBD1. The V gene end was trimmed by 0 bases and the J gene end by 4 bases; junction bases not matched to a gene: 5. Per the germline V gene, CDR1 is SGHRS and CDR2 is YFSETQ. The CDR3 consists of 15 residues. The whole variable domain, remainder taken from reference TRBV5-1 and TRBJ2-3, is KAGVTQTPRYLIKTRGQQVTLSCSPISGHRSVSWYQQTPGQGLQFLFEYFSETQRNKGNFPGRFSGRQFSNSRSEMNVSTLELGDSALYLCASSLVTGKADTQYFGPGTRLTVL.

V gene TRBV5-1 combines with J gene TRBJ1-1, with TRBD1 matching 8 bases. The CDR3 sequence is 16 residues long. Germline values: CDR1 SGHRS, CDR2 YFSETQ. The V and J ends lost 1 base and 0 bases, in that order; junction bases with no gene match: 5. The CDR3 nucleotides are TGCGCCAGCAGCTTGATGATGGGACAGGTGAACACTGAAGCTTTCTTT. It is translated as CASSLMMGQVNTEAFF. Based on the CDR3 plus reference TRBV5-1 and TRBJ1-1, the full variable domain is KAGVTQTPRYLIKTRGQQVTLSCSPISGHRSVSWYQQTPGQGLQFLFEYFSETQRNKGNFPGRFSGRQFSNSRSEMNVSTLELGDSALYLCASSLMMGQVNTEAFFGQGTRLTVV.

This chain links TRBV5-1 with TRBJ2-1; D remains unclear. The CDR3 loop spans 14 amino acids. Germline-derived CDR1 and CDR2 are SGHRS and YFSETQ. V was clipped by 0 bases and J by 7 bases, with 11 bases between them. The CDR3 loop reads CASSLGQMGNEQFF. CDR3 DNA: TGCGCCAGCAGCTTGGGACAAATGGGTAATGAGCAGTTCTTC.

This chain connects TRBV5-1 to TRBJ2-5; no firm D call. V gave up 0 bases and J gave up 5 bases, with 5 bases separating them. CDR1 is SGHRS and CDR2 is YFSETQ in the germline V gene. The CDR3 sequence is 12 residues long. CDR3 nucleotides: TGCGCCAGCAGCTTGGGCGCGGAGACCCAGTACTTC. It encodes CASSLGAETQYF. The full variable domain, its missing parts supplied by reference TRBV5-1 and TRBJ2-5, is KAGVTQTPRYLIKTRGQQVTLSCSPISGHRSVSWYQQTPGQGLQFLFEYFSETQRNKGNFPGRFSGRQFSNSRSEMNVSTLELGDSALYLCASSLGAETQYFGPGTRLLVL.

This chain links TRBV5-1 with TRBJ2-1; perhaps TRBD1 as D (5 bases). V was shortened by 5 bases and J by 5 bases, with 14 bases between the two germline ends. CDR1 is SGHRS, CDR2 YFSETQ, per germline. The length of the CDR3 is 14 residues. CDR3 residues: CASSPGNTHNEQFF. The CDR3 DNA is TGCGCCAGCAGTCCAGGGAATACCCACAATGAGCAGTTCTTC.

The gene calls are TRBV5-5 and TRBJ2-1, with TRBD2 identical over 7 bases. Germline trimming cut 2 bases from V and 6 bases from J; bases unmatched to any gene: 2. CDR1 and CDR2 from the germline V gene are SGHKS and YYEKEE (reference sequence). There are 13 residues in the CDR3. The CDR3 loop is CASSFLAANEQFF. In DNA, the CDR3 is TGTGCCAGCAGCTTTCTAGCGGCCAATGAGCAGTTCTTC.

This clone is a singleton in its sample. The chain combines TRBV2 with TRBJ1-2, with D maybe TRBD1 (5 bases). CDR1 SNHLY and CDR2 FYNNEI come from the germline V gene. V was shortened by 7 bases and J by 5 bases, with 17 bases between the two germline ends. This CDR3 comprises 14 residues. CDR3 in amino acids: CASTGLPDRYGYTF. The CDR3 DNA follows: TGTGCCAGCACGGGACTCCCCGATCGGTATGGCTACACCTTC.

The V call is TRBV11-2, the J call TRBJ1-2; D not certain. This CDR3 is built from 14 residues. Between the trimmed V and J ends, which lost 0 bases and 6 bases, there was a span of 11 bases. From germline, CDR1 is SGHAT and CDR2 FQNNGV. The CDR3 DNA follows: TGTGCCAGCAGCTTAGATAGGCGGTTAGATGGCTACACCTTC. Protein product: CASSLDRRLDGYTF.

The chain combines TRBV30 with TRBJ2-4; 11 bases match TRBD2. With V trimmed by 2 bases and J by 3 bases, 6 bases remained unmatched. Germline V gene data show CDR1 as GTSNPN and CDR2 as SVGIG (reference sequence). The CDR3 is made up of 16 amino acids. DNA for the CDR3: TGTGCCTGGAGTTGGGGACTAGCGGAAAACAAAAACATTCAGTACTTC. This sequence encodes CAWSWGLAENKNIQYF.

The chain employs TRBV7-2 and TRBJ2-7, with TRBD2 matching 7 bases. Germline V gene lookup returns CDR1 SGHTA and CDR2 FQGNSA. This CDR3 region has 16 residues. Trimming took 1 base from V and 1 from J; bases not matched to a gene: 7. The DNA for the CDR3 is TGTGCCAGCAGCTTAGTTGCTAGCGGAAAGTCCTACGAGCAGTACTTC. Amino acids: CASSLVASGKSYEQYF.

CDR3 residues: CASSLGQGSVGVYNEQFF. CDR3 nucleotides: TGCGCCAGCAGCTTGGGGCAGGGTTCCGTTGGGGTCTACAATGAGCAGTTCTTC. The gene calls are TRBV5-1 and TRBJ2-1; D is perhaps TRBD1 (5 bases). CDR1 SGHRS and CDR2 YFSETQ come from the germline V gene. There are 18 residues in the CDR3. Trimming stripped 0 bases from V and 3 bases from J, with 19 bases between.

The genes are TRBV28 and TRBJ1-5; D is unclear. V lost 6 bases, J lost 0 bases, and 6 bases lay in between. CDR1 and CDR2 (germline): MDHEN, SYDVKM. This CDR3 is 13 amino acids long. The CDR3 DNA reads TGTGCCAGCAGCCTTATTAGCAATCAGCCCCAGCATTTT. The encoded protein is CASSLISNQPQHF.

This chain joins TRBV11-2 and TRBJ2-5; the D gene is possibly TRBD1 (6 bases). V gave up 5 bases and J gave up 4 bases, with 20 bases separating them. CDR3 length: 16 amino acids. CDR1 SGHAT and CDR2 FQNNGV come from the germline V gene. The CDR3 region is CASSHRDTGVSETQYF. The CDR3 nucleotides read TGTGCCAGCAGCCACCGGGACACAGGCGTTTCAGAGACCCAGTACTTC.

The V gene is TRBV4-1, the J gene TRBJ2-7; TRBD2 agrees at 10 bases. After removal of 3 bases from V and 2 bases from J, the junction contained 1 base not matched to a gene. The germline gives CDR1 MGHRA, CDR2 YSYEKL. This CDR3 comprises 14 residues. CDR3 nucleotide sequence: TGCGCCAGCAGCCAGCTAGCGGGAGCCTACGAGCAGTACTTC. Amino acids: CASSQLAGAYEQYF.

For the CDR3, the DNA is TGTGCCAGCTCACAGGACTCGATCGCAGCCTACGAGCAGTACTTC. It translates to CASSQDSIAAYEQYF. The rearrangement joins TRBV18 to TRBJ2-7; possible D gene TRBD2, 5 bases. CDR1 and CDR2 from the germline V gene are KGHSH and LQKENI. Trimming cost V 4 bases and J 2 bases, with 15 bases left between them. The CDR3 is 15 residues long.

V usage is TRBV11-2 and J usage is TRBJ2-7; 12 bases line up with TRBD2. The length of the CDR3 is 17 residues. Trimming cost V 1 base and J 6 bases; bases outside gene matches: 10. Germline lookup yields CDR1 SGHAT and CDR2 FQNNGV. CDR3 coding DNA: TGTGCCAGCAGCTTAGCCGCGACTAGCGGGAGCGCTTTCGAGCAGTACTTC. Its protein product is CASSLAATSGSAFEQYF.

The genes are TRBV18 and TRBJ1-5, with 7 bases fitting TRBD1. V lost 3 bases to trimming and J lost 1 base; unmatched junction nucleotides: 3. The CDR3 sequence is 15 residues long. Germline values: CDR1 KGHSH, CDR2 LQKENI. CDR3 nucleotides: TGTGCCAGCTCACCTACAGGGGTGAGCAATCAGCCCCAGCATTTT. Translated, it gives CASSPTGVSNQPQHF.

The rearrangement uses TRBV4-2 and TRBJ1-2, with D tentatively TRBD1 (6 bases). CDR3 size: 15 residues. V was clipped by 1 base and J by 1 base, with 10 bases between them. The germline gives CDR1 LGHNA, CDR2 YNFKEQ. The CDR3 spells CASSQAGQNNYGYTF. In DNA, the CDR3 is TGTGCCAGCAGCCAAGCAGGACAGAATAACTATGGCTACACCTTC.